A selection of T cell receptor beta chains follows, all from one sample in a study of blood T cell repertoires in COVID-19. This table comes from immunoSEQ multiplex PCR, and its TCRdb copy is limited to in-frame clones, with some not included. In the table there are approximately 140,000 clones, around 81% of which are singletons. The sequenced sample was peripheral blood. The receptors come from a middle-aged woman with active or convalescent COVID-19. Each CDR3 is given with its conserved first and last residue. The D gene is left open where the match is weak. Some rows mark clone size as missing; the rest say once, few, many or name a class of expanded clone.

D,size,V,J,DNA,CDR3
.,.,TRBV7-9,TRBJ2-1,TGTGCCAGCAGTTTTACACCTACTGGACTGAAGTTCTTC,CASSFTPTGLKFF
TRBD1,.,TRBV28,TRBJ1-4,TGTGCCAGCAGTCCCCCGACAGGGAATGAAAAACTGTTTTTT,CASSPPTGNEKLFF
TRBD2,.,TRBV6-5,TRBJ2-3,TGTGCCAGCAGTAACGGCCGGGGGGGATTTAATACGCAGTATTTT,CASSNGRGGFNTQYF
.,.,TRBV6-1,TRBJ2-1,TGTGCCAGCAGTGAAGGGTTACAGTTTGCCTACAATGAGCAGTTCTTC,CASSEGLQFAYNEQFF
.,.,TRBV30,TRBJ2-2,TGTGCCTGGAGCCCCTCCTGGGCAGCGGGCACCGGGGAGCTGTTTTTT,CAWSPSWAAGTGELFF
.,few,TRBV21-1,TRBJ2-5,TGTGCCAGCAGCAAGAAGACTAGCACCTTACCAAACCATCAAGAGACCCAGTACTTC,CASSKKTSTLPNHQETQYF
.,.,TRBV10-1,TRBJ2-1,TGCGCCAGCAGTGAGTCCCCGGGTGCTGAGCAGTTCTTC,CASSESPGAEQFF
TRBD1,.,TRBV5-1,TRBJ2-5,TGCGCCAGCAGCTTCCTCGGGACAGCCCAAGAGACCCAGTACTTC,CASSFLGTAQETQYF
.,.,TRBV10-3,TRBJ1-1,TGTGCCATCAGTCCAGGGGTCGGTGAAGCTTTCTTT,CAISPGVGEAFF
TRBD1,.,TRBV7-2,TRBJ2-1,TGTGCCAGCAGCTTAGGCAGGGGGCTCTCCTACAATGAGCAGTTCTTC,CASSLGRGLSYNEQFF
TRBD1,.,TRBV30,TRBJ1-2,TGTGCCTGGAGTGTAGGGTGGACAGGGTGCACCTTC,CAWSVGWTGCTF
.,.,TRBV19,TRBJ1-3,TGTGCCAGTAGTAACGGACAGATTGGAAACACCATATATTTT,CASSNGQIGNTIYF
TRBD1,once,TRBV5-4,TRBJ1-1,TGTGCCAGCAGCCGGGACAGCCACACTGAAGCTTTCTTT,CASSRDSHTEAFF
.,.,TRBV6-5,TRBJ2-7,TGTGCCAGCAGCACAGGCAACCCCTACGAGCAGTACTTC,CASSTGNPYEQYF
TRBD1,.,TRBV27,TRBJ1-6,TGTGCCAGCAGTCCCGACAGGGGTTACTATAATTCACCCCTCCACTTT,CASSPDRGYYNSPLHF
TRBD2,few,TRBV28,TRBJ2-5,TGTGCCAGCAGTTTGGGTAGCGGGAGGGGATCGGAGACCCAGTACTTC,CASSLGSGRGSETQYF
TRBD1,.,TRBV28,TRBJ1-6,TGTGCCAGCAGTAAGGGACAGGGAGGAGGCTATAATTCACCCCTCCACTTT,CASSKGQGGGYNSPLHF
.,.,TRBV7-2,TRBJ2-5,TGTGCCACAATGAGGACAGCACAAGAGACCCAGTACTTC,CATMRTAQETQYF
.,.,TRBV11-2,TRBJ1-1,TGTGCCAGCAGCCCCGATGGCCGTGGAGCTTTCTTT,CASSPDGRGAFF
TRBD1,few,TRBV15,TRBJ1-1,TGTGCCACCAGCAGAGTGCAGGGGGGCACTGAAGCTTTCTTT,CATSRVQGGTEAFF
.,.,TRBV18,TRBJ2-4,TGTGCCAGCTCAGATCGACAGACATCAGCCAAAAACATTCAGTACTTC,CASSDRQTSAKNIQYF
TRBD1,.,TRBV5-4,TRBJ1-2,TGTGCCAGCAGCTCGGGACAGACCCCCGGGGCCTATGGCTACACCTTC,CASSSGQTPGAYGYTF
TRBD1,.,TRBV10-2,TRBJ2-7,TGCGCCAGCTCGAGGGACAGGAACACCGAGCAGTACTTC,CASSRDRNTEQYF
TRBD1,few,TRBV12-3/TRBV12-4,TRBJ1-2,TGTGCCAGCAGCCACGGACAGGGATTCGGCTACACCTTC,CASSHGQGFGYTF
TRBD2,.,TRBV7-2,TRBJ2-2,TGTGCCAGCAGCCTGGGGGGGGCGAACACCGGGGAGCTGTTTTTT,CASSLGGANTGELFF
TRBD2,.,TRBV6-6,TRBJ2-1,TGTGGAGCGGGGGGGCCCAATGAGCAGTTCTTC,CGAGGPNEQFF
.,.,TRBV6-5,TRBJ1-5,TGTGCCAGCAGTCCCTGGGGGCAGCCCAATCAGCCCCAGCATTTT,CASSPWGQPNQPQHF
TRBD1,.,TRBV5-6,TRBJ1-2,TGTGCCAGCAGCTTGGGACAGGGGAACTATGGCTACACCTTC,CASSLGQGNYGYTF
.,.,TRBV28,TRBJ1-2,TGTGCCAGCAGCCCCAGGGGATTGGTTGGCTACACCTTC,CASSPRGLVGYTF
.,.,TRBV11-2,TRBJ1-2,TGTGCCAGCAGCTTATATTCGCCGGGGGGATATGGCTACACCTTC,CASSLYSPGGYGYTF
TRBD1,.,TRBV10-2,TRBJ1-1,TGCGCCAGCAGTGAGGACAGGGGAGCTTTCTTT,CASSEDRGAFF
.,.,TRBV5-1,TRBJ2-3,TGCGCCAGCAGCTTGGTGGGGTACGGCGGGCTCACAGATACGCAGTATTTT,CASSLVGYGGLTDTQYF
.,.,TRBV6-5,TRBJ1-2,TGTGCCAGCAGTTCCAGGGTTGATGGCTACACCTTC,CASSSRVDGYTF
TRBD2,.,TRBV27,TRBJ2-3,TGTGCCAGCAGTTTATCCAGTTTCGGGAGGACAGATACGCAGTATTTT,CASSLSSFGRTDTQYF
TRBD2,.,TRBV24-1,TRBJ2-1,TGTGCCACCAGTGCGGGACTAGCGGGGCTCATCGGCAATGAGCAGTTCTTC,CATSAGLAGLIGNEQFF
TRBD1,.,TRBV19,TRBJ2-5,TGTGCCAGTAGGGCGGACAGGGGGCGAGAGACCCAGTACTTC,CASRADRGRETQYF
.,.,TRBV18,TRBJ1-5,TGTGCCAGCTCACCAAGTTCCTCACGGGGCAATCAGCCCCAGCATTTT,CASSPSSSRGNQPQHF
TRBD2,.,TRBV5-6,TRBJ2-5,TGTGCCAGCAGCTCGGGACTAGCGGGATGGAAGACCCAGTACTTC,CASSSGLAGWKTQYF
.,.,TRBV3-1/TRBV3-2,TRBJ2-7,TGTGCCAGCAGCCAATTTCGACAGACCTACGAGCAGTACTTC,CASSQFRQTYEQYF
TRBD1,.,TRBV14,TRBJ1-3,TGTGCCAGCAGCCACATGACAGGGGGTTCTCGAAACACCATATATTTT,CASSHMTGGSRNTIYF
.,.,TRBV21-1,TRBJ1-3,TGTGCCAGCAGCCCTCGGGGTGCTGTCTTTGTACTAAACTCTGGAAACACCATATATTTT,CASSPRGAVFVLNSGNTIYF
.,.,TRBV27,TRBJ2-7,TGTGCCAGCAGTTTCAATAGGGCAGGGTCTGACGAGCAGTACTTC,CASSFNRAGSDEQYF
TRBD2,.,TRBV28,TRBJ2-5,TGTGCCAGCAGTTCCCCCCCGGGACTACAAGAGACCCAGTACTTC,CASSSPPGLQETQYF
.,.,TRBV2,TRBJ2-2,TGTGCCAGCAGCCTAACCTGGGCACCGGGGACCGGGGAGCTGTTTTTT,CASSLTWAPGTGELFF
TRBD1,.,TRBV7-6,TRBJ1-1,TGTGCCAGCAGCTTACTCACGGCCGGCAGGGGGGATGAAGCTTTCTTT,CASSLLTAGRGDEAFF
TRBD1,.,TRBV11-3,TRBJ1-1,TGTGCCAGCAGCTTAGCAGGGACAGACGAAGCTTTCTTT,CASSLAGTDEAFF
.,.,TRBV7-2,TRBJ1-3,TGTGCCAGCATCCGCTCTGGAAACACCATATATTTT,CASIRSGNTIYF
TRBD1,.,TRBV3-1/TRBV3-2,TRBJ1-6,TGTGCCAGCAGTACCCGGGACAGGGCTCCCTATAATTCACCCCTCCACTTT,CASSTRDRAPYNSPLHF
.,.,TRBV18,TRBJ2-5,TGTGCCAGCTCACAGGAGCTCCAAGAGACCCAGTACTTC,CASSQELQETQYF
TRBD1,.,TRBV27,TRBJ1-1,TGTGCCAGCAGTTTTGGGACAGGGGGCCGTGAAGCTTTCTTT,CASSFGTGGREAFF
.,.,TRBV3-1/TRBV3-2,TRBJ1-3,TGTGCCAGCAGCCAACGAGGGAGTGGAAACACCATATATTTT,CASSQRGSGNTIYF
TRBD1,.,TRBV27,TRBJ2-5,TGTGCCAGCAGTTTCTACGGGACAGACAAACAAGAGACCCAGTACTTC,CASSFYGTDKQETQYF
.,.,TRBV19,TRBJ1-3,TGTGCCAGTATGGTGGCTGCTGGAAACACCATATATTTT,CASMVAAGNTIYF
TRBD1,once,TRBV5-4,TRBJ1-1,TGTGCCAGCACCACCCCCGGGACAGCGAACACTGAAGCTTTCTTT,CASTTPGTANTEAFF
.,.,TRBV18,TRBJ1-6,TGTGCCAGCTCACGTACTCCCAACTTGTCACCCCTCCACTTT,CASSRTPNLSPLHF